The rows below give T cell receptor beta chains drawn from one sample of a study of blood T cell repertoires in COVID-19. The repertoire was sequenced with immunoSEQ multiplex PCR; TCRdb's copy has only in-frame clones and lacks some. The sample lists roughly 220,000 clones, just over 85% occurring once. The sample taken for sequencing was PBMCs or T cells enriched from blood (not recorded which). The receptors here all came from a woman between 40 and 55 years old with acute COVID-19. Both conserved end residues are part of each CDR3.

v_call	j_call	cdr3_length	cdr3_aa
TRBV6-4	TRBJ2-7	16	CASSDMTSGSRYEQYF
TRBV4-3	TRBJ2-7	19	CASSQEYKFRDRPFYEQYF
TRBV19	TRBJ2-2	16	CASSVTQGGNTGELFF
TRBV7-3	TRBJ2-1	14	CASSVRDLHNEQFF
TRBV7-9	TRBJ1-3	15	CASDDSGVAGNTIYF
TRBV5-1	TRBJ2-7	16	CASSSSSGLSPYEQYF
TRBV20-1	TRBJ2-1	11	CSARVSNEQFF
TRBV27	TRBJ2-5	18	CASSPMGLAAVLGETQYF
TRBV4-1	TRBJ2-1	17	CASSPARGSGRGNEQFF
TRBV18	TRBJ1-6	16	CASSPLGQVNNSPLHF
TRBV29-1	TRBJ1-5	17	CSVEDLPTDYSNQPQHF
TRBV5-1	TRBJ2-1	15	CASSLGTSGINEQFF
TRBV24-1	TRBJ2-3	14	CATSDPRRGDTQYF
TRBV11-2	TRBJ2-7	10	CASSLHEQYF
TRBV28	TRBJ2-7	12	CASSLAAYEQYF
TRBV30	TRBJ2-1	18	CAWSFRRTGTTQGNEQFF
TRBV18	TRBJ2-3	16	CASSPQSGRTTDTQYF
TRBV4-2	TRBJ2-5	14	CASSPGLARETQYF
TRBV28	TRBJ2-7	14	CASRPGTSGLRQYF
TRBV24-1	TRBJ2-3	13	CATQPGVADTQYF
TRBV20-1	TRBJ2-1	11	CSADSYNEQFF
TRBV7-8	TRBJ2-7	14	CASSLGAGGYEQYF
TRBV7-3	TRBJ1-2	15	CASSLADRPHGGYTF
TRBV10-3	TRBJ2-7	15	CAISESSGSPYEQYF
TRBV19	TRBJ2-7	14	CASSGAPSSYEQYF
TRBV6-5	TRBJ2-7	15	CASSYSASGPYEQYF
TRBV7-9	TRBJ1-2	14	CASSQSWTGDGYTF
TRBV13	TRBJ1-1	13	CASSLGDRTEAFF
TRBV5-1	TRBJ2-4	14	CASSLGTGWDIQYF
TRBV19	TRBJ2-1	15	CASSIEGSSYNEQFF
TRBV28	TRBJ1-5	14	CASRTGVSNQPQHF
TRBV21-1	TRBJ1-2	13	CASSKGQDYGYTF
TRBV9	TRBJ2-3	17	CASSVGDAAPSTDTQYF
TRBV29-1	TRBJ2-3	12	CSGTGGPDTQYF
TRBV5-1	TRBJ1-2	12	CASSGTAYGYTF
TRBV29-1	TRBJ2-7	12	CSVVTSGHEQYF
TRBV12-5	TRBJ2-2	15	CASGLGGAHTGELFF
TRBV4-1	TRBJ1-2	17	CASSQDQVRDRGDGYTF
TRBV7-2	TRBJ1-5	14	CASSVERGPRPQHF
TRBV28	TRBJ1-1	15	CASSPTGISGTEAFF
TRBV29-1	TRBJ2-1	14	CSVEGQQRNNEQFF
TRBV4-1	TRBJ2-3	15	CASSGTSGSPDTQYF
TRBV6-6	TRBJ1-5	15	CASSRESQGNQPQHF
TRBV29-1	TRBJ2-2	15	CSVEGSVSNTGELFF
TRBV3-1/TRBV3-2	TRBJ1-1	16	CASSQATGTWSTEAFF
TRBV7-3	TRBJ1-1	13	CASSPGRNAEAFF